Sequencing of this T cell receptor (beta chain) was carried out in a study of control samples from healthy donors and cancer patients. The ends lost 4 bases at V and 2 bases at J; junction bases unmatched: 5. This CDR3 contains 14 residues. Germline lookup yields CDR1 GTSNPN and CDR2 SVGIG (reference sequence). Libraries were prepared by immunoSEQ multiplex PCR; TCRdb keeps only in-frame clonotypes and omits some of them. The sample yields about 120,000 clones, roughly 89% seen once. The rearrangement links TRBV30 to TRBJ1-5; 7 bases line up with TRBD1. What was sequenced was blood. This TCR was recovered from a young man in good health. The CDR3: CAWTTGTGNQPQHF. The CDR3 DNA is TGTGCCTGGACGACAGGGACGGGCAATCAGCCCCAGCATTTT.